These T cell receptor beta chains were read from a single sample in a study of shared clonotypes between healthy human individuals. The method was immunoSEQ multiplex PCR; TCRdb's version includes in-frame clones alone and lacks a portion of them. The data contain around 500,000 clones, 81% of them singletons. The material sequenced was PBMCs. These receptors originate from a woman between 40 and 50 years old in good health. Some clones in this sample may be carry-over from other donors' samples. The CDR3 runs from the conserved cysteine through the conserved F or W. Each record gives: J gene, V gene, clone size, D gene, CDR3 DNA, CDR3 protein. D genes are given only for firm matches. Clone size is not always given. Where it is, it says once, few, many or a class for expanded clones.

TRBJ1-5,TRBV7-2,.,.,TGTGCCAGCAGCCTCCACCCCGAGGGTCAGCCCCAGCATTTT,CASSLHPEGQPQHF
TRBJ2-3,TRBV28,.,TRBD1,TGTGCCAGCAGACAGGGGGCGGATACGCAGTATTTT,CASRQGADTQYF
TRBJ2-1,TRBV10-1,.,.,TGCGCCAGCAGCTCACAGAGGGACGGTGAGCAGTTCTTC,CASSSQRDGEQFF
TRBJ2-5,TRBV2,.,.,TGTGCCGGGGCATGGGGGGAGACCCAGTACTTC,CAGAWGETQYF
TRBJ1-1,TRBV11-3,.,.,TGTGCCAGCAGCTTCCAGGGCGTGAACACTGAAGCTTTCTTT,CASSFQGVNTEAFF
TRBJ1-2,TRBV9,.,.,TGTGCCAGCAGCGCCCACTTACAGGGAAACTATGGCTACACCTTC,CASSAHLQGNYGYTF
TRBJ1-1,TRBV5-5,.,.,TGTGCCAGCAGCTTCGGAGCGAACACTGAAGCTTTCTTT,CASSFGANTEAFF
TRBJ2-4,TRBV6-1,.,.,TGTGCCAGTTCGGGTGACAAAAACATTCAGTACTTC,CASSGDKNIQYF
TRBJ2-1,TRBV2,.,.,TGTGCCAACCACCGGCGGAATGAGCAGTTCTTC,CANHRRNEQFF
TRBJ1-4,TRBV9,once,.,TGTGCCAGCAGCGTATCCCCTCCGGGCGGCAGTGAAAAACTGTTTTTT,CASSVSPPGGSEKLFF
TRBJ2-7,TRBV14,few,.,TGTGCCAGCAGCCAAGATTGGCGGAGCGGGACAACCTACGAGCAGTACTTC,CASSQDWRSGTTYEQYF
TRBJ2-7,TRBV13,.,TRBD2,TGTGCCAGCAGCTCAAGGTCTAGCGGGAGACACGAGCAGTACTTC,CASSSRSSGRHEQYF
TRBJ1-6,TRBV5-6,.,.,TGTGCCAGCAGCTTGGGAAATTCACCCCTCCACTTT,CASSLGNSPLHF
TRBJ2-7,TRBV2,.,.,TGTGCCAGCAGTGCCTCAAATACAGGTATTTTCTACGAGCAGTACTTC,CASSASNTGIFYEQYF
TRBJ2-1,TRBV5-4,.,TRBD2,TGTGCCAGCAGCATCCCAGCGGGGCCCAATGAGCAGTTCTTC,CASSIPAGPNEQFF
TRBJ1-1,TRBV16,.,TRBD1,TGTGCCAGCAGCCAGTCTGACAGGGGTAGAGGGAAAGCTTTCTTT,CASSQSDRGRGKAFF
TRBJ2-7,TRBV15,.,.,TGTGCCACCAGCAGAATTGTGGCGACCGGGCAGTACTTC,CATSRIVATGQYF
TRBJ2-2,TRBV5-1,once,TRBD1,TGCGCCAGCAGAACAGGGGCGAGCACCGGGGAGCTGTTTTTT,CASRTGASTGELFF
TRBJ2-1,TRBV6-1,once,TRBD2,TGTGCCAGCACCCTACTAGCGGGAGACTACAATGAGCAGTTCTTC,CASTLLAGDYNEQFF
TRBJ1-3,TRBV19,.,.,TGTGCCAGTAGTCGTACTGGAAACACCATATATTTT,CASSRTGNTIYF
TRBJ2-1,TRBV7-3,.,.,TGTGCCAGCAGCCCCAGCGCCTACAATGAGCAGTTCTTC,CASSPSAYNEQFF
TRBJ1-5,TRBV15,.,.,TGTGCCACCAGCATACCACGGGGCAATCAGCCCCAGCATTTT,CATSIPRGNQPQHF
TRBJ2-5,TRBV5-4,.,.,TGTGCCAGCAGCTTGCCTTTGGGGCCTAAAGAGACCCAGTACTTC,CASSLPLGPKETQYF
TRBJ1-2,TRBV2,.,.,TGTGCCAGCAGTGAAGCGCGACAGACCTATGGCTACACCTTC,CASSEARQTYGYTF
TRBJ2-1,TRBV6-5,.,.,TGTGCCAGCAGGTCCCCAGGCGGTGAGCAGTTCTTC,CASRSPGGEQFF
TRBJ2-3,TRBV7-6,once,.,TGTGCCAGCAGCTTTGGAGTTGTGAGCACAGATACGCAGTATTTT,CASSFGVVSTDTQYF
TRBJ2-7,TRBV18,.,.,TGTGCCAGCTCACCCCGATGGGGTGCCTACGAGCAGTACTTC,CASSPRWGAYEQYF
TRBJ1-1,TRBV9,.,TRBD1,TGTGCCAGCAGCGTATCCGGACAGGGGGACACTGAAGCTTTCTTT,CASSVSGQGDTEAFF
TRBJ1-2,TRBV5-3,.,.,TGTGCCAGAAGCTTGGTCGGAAGCAACCCCTCGGGCTACACCTTC,CARSLVGSNPSGYTF
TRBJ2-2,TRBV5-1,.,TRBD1,TGCGCCAGCAGCCCGACAGGACAGGGCCCCACCGGGGAGCTGTTTTTT,CASSPTGQGPTGELFF
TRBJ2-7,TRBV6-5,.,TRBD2,TGTGCCAGCAGTTACGAAGGCGGGAGTTTCAGCTACGAGCAGTACTTC,CASSYEGGSFSYEQYF
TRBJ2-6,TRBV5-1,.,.,TGCGCCAGCAGCTTGGATGGGGGAGCTGGGGCCAACGTCCTGACTTTC,CASSLDGGAGANVLTF
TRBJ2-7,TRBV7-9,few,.,TGTGCCAGCAGCTTAGGCAGCTACGAGCAGTACTTC,CASSLGSYEQYF
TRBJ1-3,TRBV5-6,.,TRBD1,TGTGCCAGCAGCCCCAGGGGGCGGGAAAACACCATATATTTT,CASSPRGRENTIYF
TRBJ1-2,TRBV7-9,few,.,TGTGCCAGCAGCTTGGTAACCGGCTATGGCTACACCTTC,CASSLVTGYGYTF
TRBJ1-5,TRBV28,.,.,TGTGCCAGCAGTTTATTGGCTGGGGGTAGGAGCAAAGGCAATCAGCCCCAGCATTTT,CASSLLAGGRSKGNQPQHF
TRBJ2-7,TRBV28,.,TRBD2,TGTGCCAGCAGTCCGGTAGGACTAGCGGGTTTCTCCTACGAGCAGTACTTC,CASSPVGLAGFSYEQYF
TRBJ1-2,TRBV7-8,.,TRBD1,TGTGCCAGCAGCTTAGTGAGGGGACAGGAGAGCAACTATGGCTACACCTTC,CASSLVRGQESNYGYTF
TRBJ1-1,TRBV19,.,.,TGTGCCAGTAGTACCTTCACTGAAGCTTTCTTT,CASSTFTEAFF
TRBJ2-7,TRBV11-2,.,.,TGTGCCAGCAGGCAGCCGGGACGGAGCTCCTACGAGCAGTACTTC,CASRQPGRSSYEQYF
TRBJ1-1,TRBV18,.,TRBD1,TGTGCCAGCTCACTGGGACAGGACTGGAACACTGAAGCTTTCTTT,CASSLGQDWNTEAFF
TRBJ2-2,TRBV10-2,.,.,TGCGCCAGCAGTGATATGAACACCGGGGAGCTGTTTTTT,CASSDMNTGELFF
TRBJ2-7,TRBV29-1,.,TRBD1,TGCAGCGGATCGACAGGGGGCGCGTGGGACGAGCAGTACTTC,CSGSTGGAWDEQYF
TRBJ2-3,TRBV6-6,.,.,TGTGCCAGCAGTGACTCTTCGGGAACTAGCACAGATACGCAGTATTTT,CASSDSSGTSTDTQYF
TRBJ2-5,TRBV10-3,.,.,TGTGCCACTTCCTCTGGGGAAGGAGAGACCCAGTACTTC,CATSSGEGETQYF
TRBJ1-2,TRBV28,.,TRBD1,TGTGCCAGCAGTTACCGACAGGGACGTAAGGGCTACACCTTC,CASSYRQGRKGYTF
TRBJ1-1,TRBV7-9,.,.,TGTGCCAGCAGCTTGGGGGTCGGGGCGGGCACTGAAGCTTTCTTT,CASSLGVGAGTEAFF
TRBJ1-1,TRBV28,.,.,TGTGCCAGCTCCCTCAGAGGACGGGGAGGGACTGAAGCTTTCTTT,CASSLRGRGGTEAFF
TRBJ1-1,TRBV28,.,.,TGTGCCAGCAGGAGGGACCGCATGAACACTGAAGCTTTCTTT,CASRRDRMNTEAFF
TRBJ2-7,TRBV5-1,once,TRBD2,TGCGCCAGCAGCTCGGCCGGGACTAGCGGCTACGAGCAGTACTTC,CASSSAGTSGYEQYF
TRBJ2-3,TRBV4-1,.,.,TGCGCCAGCAGCCATCCGGCAGATACGCAGTATTTT,CASSHPADTQYF
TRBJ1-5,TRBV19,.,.,TGCGCCAGTAATCGGGGCTTTGGCAATCAGCCCCAGCATTTT,CASNRGFGNQPQHF
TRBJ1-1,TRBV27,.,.,TGTGCCAGCAGTTTAGCCCGATGGGTGCCTGAAGCTTTCTTT,CASSLARWVPEAFF
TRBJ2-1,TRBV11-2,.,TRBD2,TGTGCCAGCAGCACGGACAGGGCACTAGCGGGAGTCATGAACAATGAGCAGTTCTTC,CASSTDRALAGVMNNEQFF